This T cell receptor (beta chain) was found in a study of T cell clones after liver transplantation. Overall study findings and caveats: In two subjects, few donor cells limited the measurable donor-reactive repertoire. These preliminary findings come from unstandardized post-transplant sampling times.

From germline, CDR1 is LNHNV and CDR2 YYDKDF (reference sequence). The J segment lost 4 bases and the V segment lost 0 bases, leaving 5 bases of the junction unmatched. The CDR3 runs to 17 residues. About this clone itself: Its antigen is still unknown.

Sequenced by immunoSEQ multiplex PCR; TCRdb stores in-frame clones only, minus some. The table includes more than 65,000 clones, 75% to 85% detected once. The V call is TRBV15, the J call TRBJ2-2; TRBD2 agrees at 10 bases. Sequencing was performed on CD4+ T cells from blood, taken 12 months after liver transplant. The receptor's source is a human patient who received a liver transplant. Some T cells may be graft donor cells. Here the CDR3 DNA reads TGTGCCACCAGCAGAGATCGAGCGGGAGGGGGCACCGGGGAGCTGTTTTTT. It yields the protein CATSRDRAGGGTGELFF. The complete variable domain, with remaining parts taken from reference TRBV15 and TRBJ2-2, reads DAMVIQNPRYQVTQFGKPVTLSCSQTLNHNVMYWYQQKSSQAPKLLFHYYDKDFNNEADTPDNFQSRRPNTSFCFLDIRSPGLGDTAMYLCATSRDRAGGGTGELFFGEGSRLTVL.